The present entry profiles one TCR beta chain with its context. Antigen: not known. Everyone who donated was a healthy bone marrow donor. PCR amplification relied on 60 Vbeta primers (plus 13 Jbeta primers). Data came from immunoSEQ multiplex PCR; TCRdb stores just in-frame clones and leaves some out. The table has around 67,000 clones, approximately 74% seen once; the top ten hold 20% to 25%. This specimen comes from a study of cytomegalovirus exposure and HLA in healthy donors. General study points: Researchers counted around 160 TCR beta chains as cytomegalovirus-associated.

The CDR3 loop spans 12 amino acids. The ends were cut back, 6 bases at V and 2 bases at J, with 9 bases in the middle. Per the germline V gene, CDR1 is SQVTM and CDR2 is ANQGSEA. Material for sequencing was PBMCs. The receptor comes from a woman in her twenties or thirties in good health and CMV-seropositive. The chain has TRBV29-1 and TRBJ2-3; D possibly corresponds to TRBD1 (6 bases). As DNA, the CDR3 is TGCAGCGTGGACAGCTCCACAGATACGCAGTATTTT. Translating it yields CSVDSSTDTQYF.